These 30 T cell receptor beta chains were all obtained from the same sample, sequenced in a study of T cell responses to AZD1222 COVID-19 vaccine. Sequenced by immunoSEQ multiplex PCR; TCRdb stores in-frame clones only, minus some. The profile covers 150,000 to 180,000 clones, with around 90% appearing a single time and 3% to 3.5% taken by the ten largest. The material sequenced was peripheral blood, taken on day 0 of AZD1222 vaccination. Source of these receptors: an adult in good health.

The chain couples TRBV4-3 to TRBJ1-1; D gene unclear. The CDR3 spans 17 residues. The ends were cut back, 2 bases at V and 4 bases at J, with 20 bases in the middle. In germline, CDR1 is LGHNA, CDR2 YSLEER. Written as DNA, the CDR3 is TGCGCCAGCAGCCAACAATACATAGTCCCTGCGGGCACTGAAGCTTTCTTT. Protein: CASSQQYIVPAGTEAFF.

The chain uses TRBV7-8 and TRBJ2-5, with D possibly matching TRBD2 (5 bases). V was clipped by 3 bases and J by 2 bases, with 7 bases between them. Germline V gene data show CDR1 as SGHVS and CDR2 as FQNEAQ. The CDR3 spans 13 residues. The CDR3: CASSFLAQETQYF. The CDR3 DNA is TGTGCCAGCAGCTTCCTAGCACAAGAGACCCAGTACTTC.

This clone was found a few times. The gene calls are TRBV7-8 and TRBJ2-7; 9 bases map to TRBD1. CDR1 SGHVS and CDR2 FQNEAQ come from the germline V gene. The CDR3 totals 17 residues. After removal of 1 base from V and 2 bases from J, the junction contained 9 bases not matched to a gene. Here the CDR3 reads CASSLGSGTGITYEQYF. CDR3 coding DNA: TGTGCCAGCAGCTTAGGTTCAGGGACAGGGATTACCTACGAGCAGTACTTC.

CDR3 residues: CASSFRTTDETQYF. As DNA, the CDR3 is TGCGCCAGCAGCTTTAGGACTACCGATGAGACCCAGTACTTC. V gene TRBV5-1 combines with J gene TRBJ2-5; TRBD2 is a possible D gene (6 bases). Trimming stripped 2 bases from V and 5 bases from J, with 13 bases between. Germline V gene lookup returns CDR1 SGHRS and CDR2 YFSETQ. This CDR3 region has 14 residues.

The J gene is TRBJ2-5, the V gene TRBV10-3, with 10 positions matching TRBD1. V shed 6 bases, J shed 3 bases, and the junction held 7 bases outside the gene matches. The germline gives CDR1 ENHRY, CDR2 SYGVKD. CDR3 size: 15 residues. Written as DNA, the CDR3 is TGTGCCATCAGCCCAGTGACAGGGGGCAAAGAGACCCAGTACTTC. The encoded protein is CAISPVTGGKETQYF.

The chain couples TRBV5-1 to TRBJ2-7, with D unclear. Germline-derived CDR1 and CDR2 are SGHRS and YFSETQ. Trimming left V 0 bases short and J 5 bases short, with 15 bases between. This CDR3 is 15 amino acids long. CDR3 amino acids: CASSLGQTGMHEQYF. The CDR3 DNA reads as TGCGCCAGCAGCTTGGGGCAGACGGGTATGCACGAGCAGTACTTC.

V usage is TRBV10-3 and J usage is TRBJ2-7; no clear D. Deletions cut 2 bases from V and 0 bases from J, with 11 bases between. Germline CDR1 and CDR2: ENHRY and SYGVKD. The length of the CDR3 is 15 residues. The CDR3 region is CAISELDTGSYEQYF. In nucleotides, the CDR3 is TGTGCCATCAGTGAGCTCGACACGGGCTCCTACGAGCAGTACTTC.

The CDR3 here is CASSISPRDGYTF. The CDR3 region has the DNA TGTGCCAGTAGTATTTCCCCGAGGGATGGCTACACCTTC. The J gene is TRBJ1-2, the V gene TRBV19; D is unresolved. This CDR3 has 13 amino acids. The V gene's germline CDR1 is LNHDA and CDR2 SQIVND (reference sequence). The germline V and J ends were trimmed by 3 bases and 6 bases, with 11 bases remaining between them. The full variable domain, completed using reference TRBV19 and TRBJ1-2, is DGGITQSPKYLFRKEGQNVTLSCEQNLNHDAMYWYRQDPGQGLRLIYYSQIVNDFQKGDIAEGYSVSREKKESFPLTVTSAQKNPTAFYLCASSISPRDGYTFGSGTRLTVV.

This clone came up once. Other nucleotide sequences in the sample specify the same CDR3. The chain recombines TRBV5-1 with TRBJ2-3; 9 bases are shared with TRBD2. The CDR3 length is 14 residues. With V trimmed by 5 bases and J by 1 base, 2 bases remained unmatched. Germline CDR1 reads SGHRS; CDR2 reads YFSETQ. The CDR3: CASSSSGGTDTQYF. CDR3 nucleotide sequence: TGCGCCAGCAGTTCTAGCGGGGGCACAGATACGCAGTATTTT.

The chain uses TRBV7-2 and TRBJ2-7; D not resolved. Looked up from germline, CDR1 is SGHTA and CDR2 is FQGNSA. Trimming removed 4 bases from V and 3 bases from J, with 7 bases in between. The CDR3 sequence is 12 residues long. The CDR3 region has the DNA TGTGCCAGCAGCTCAGGTAACTACGAGCAGTACTTC. Its translation is CASSSGNYEQYF.

This clone was observed once. This chain connects TRBV5-8 to TRBJ1-4, with 7 bases aligning to TRBD1. The CDR3 spans 15 residues. The germline V gene encodes CDR1 SGHTS and CDR2 YDEGEE. V lost 3 bases and J lost 4; bases outside the gene matches: 6. CDR3 protein: CASSSRGLDNEKLFF. In DNA form, the CDR3 reads TGTGCCAGCAGCTCTAGGGGGCTTGATAATGAAAAACTGTTTTTT.

The chain carries TRBV2 and TRBJ2-7; D is perhaps TRBD1 or TRBD2 (5 bases each). This CDR3 has 14 residues. With 4 bases removed from V and 6 bases from J, the gap between germline ends came to 16 bases. Germline CDR1 is SNHLY and CDR2 is FYNNEI. CDR3 sequence (DNA): TGTGCCAGCAGTGGAAGAGGGGTTGGTGCCGAGCAGTACTTC. Translation gives CASSGRGVGAEQYF. The full variable domain, rest sourced from reference TRBV2 and TRBJ2-7, is EPEVTQTPSHQVTQMGQEVILRCVPISNHLYFYWYRQILGQKVEFLVSFYNNEISEKSEIFDDQFSVERPDGSNFTLKIRSTKLEDSAMYFCASSGRGVGAEQYFGPGTRLTVT.

This sequence joins TRBV11-2 and TRBJ2-1; 8 positions agree with TRBD2. From germline, CDR1 is SGHAT and CDR2 FQNNGV. This CDR3 is built from 14 residues. V dropped 2 bases and J dropped 4; count of bases not matched to a gene: 1. CDR3 sequence: CASSLQRGYNEQFF. The CDR3 DNA is TGTGCCAGCAGCTTACAGCGGGGGTACAATGAGCAGTTCTTC. Combining the CDR3 with reference TRBV11-2 and TRBJ2-1 gives the whole variable domain EAGVAQSPRYKIIEKRQSVAFWCNPISGHATLYWYQQILGQGPKLLIQFQNNGVVDDSQLPKDRFSAERLKGVDSTLKIQPAKLEDSAVYLCASSLQRGYNEQFFGPGTRLTVL.

V gene TRBV20-1 combines with J gene TRBJ1-2, with unresolved D. Trimming removed 3 bases at V and 2 bases at J, with 13 bases between. Germline CDR1 is DFQATT and CDR2 is SNEGSKA (reference sequence). This CDR3 is 14 amino acids long. CDR3 amino acids: CSASSGGLNYGYTF. The DNA for the CDR3 is TGCAGTGCTAGTTCGGGTGGTTTAAACTATGGCTACACCTTC.

V and J are TRBV4-1 and TRBJ2-2; D is possibly TRBD1 or TRBD2 (5 bases each). Trimming removed 2 bases from V and 5 bases from J, with 9 bases in between. Germline V gives CDR1 MGHRA, CDR2 YSYEKL. The CDR3 loop spans 14 amino acids. DNA of the CDR3: TGCGCCAGCAGCCAACATGGGACGACCGGGGAGCTGTTTTTT. Protein: CASSQHGTTGELFF.

The V and J genes are TRBV7-8 and TRBJ1-5; D is unclear. The CDR3 consists of 14 residues. Germline CDR1 SGHVS, CDR2 FQNEAQ. V lost 5 bases to trimming and J lost 0 bases, with 8 bases between them. CDR3 coding DNA: TGTGCCAGCAGCGGCGGTACTAGCAATCAGCCCCAGCATTTT. This translates into CASSGGTSNQPQHF.

The V call is TRBV5-1, the J call TRBJ1-2; a weak D match, TRBD1 (6 bases). This CDR3 is 13 amino acids long. CDR1 is SGHRS, CDR2 YFSETQ, per germline. V was clipped by 4 bases and J by 1 base, with 8 bases between them. The CDR3 nucleotides are TGCGCCAGCAGCCTGGACAGTAACTATGGCTACACCTTC. This sequence encodes CASSLDSNYGYTF.

This chain uses TRBV6-6 with TRBJ2-7; D is ambiguous. This CDR3 has 14 residues. V was shortened by 6 bases and J by 0 bases, with 12 bases between the two germline ends. The germline gives CDR1 MNHNY, CDR2 SVGAGI (reference sequence). CDR3 sequence reads: CASRRTASSYEQYF. The CDR3 DNA is TGTGCCAGCAGAAGGACCGCGAGCTCCTACGAGCAGTACTTC.

V and J are TRBV7-9 and TRBJ1-2; no reliable D call. The germline V gene has CDR1 SEHNR and CDR2 FQNEAQ (reference sequence). The CDR3 has 17 amino acids. V shed 4 bases and J shed 0 bases, with 18 bases lying between them. The CDR3 spells CASSSNRPPKANYGYTF. The CDR3 nucleotides are TGTGCCAGCAGCTCGAATCGGCCCCCTAAAGCTAACTATGGCTACACCTTC.

This chain links TRBV28 with TRBJ2-2; no clear D gene. The CDR3 length is 11 residues. V gave up 1 base and J gave up 6 bases, with 0 bases separating them. CDR1 and CDR2 (germline): MDHEN, SYDVKM. CDR3 region: CASSLSGELFF. The CDR3 nucleotides are TGTGCCAGCAGTTTATCCGGGGAGCTGTTTTTT.

V usage is TRBV5-6 and J usage is TRBJ2-7; 9 bases agree with TRBD1. Germline CDR1 and CDR2: SGHDT and YYEEEE. This CDR3 has 13 residues. V was clipped by 4 bases and J by 6 bases; unmatched bases: 5. In DNA form, the CDR3 reads TGTGCCAGCAGCCGGGACAGGGTAGGCGAGCAGTACTTC. Its protein is CASSRDRVGEQYF.

This chain links TRBV28 with TRBJ2-7; TRBD1 agrees at 8 bases. V lost 5 bases to trimming and J lost 5 bases; unmatched junction nucleotides: 8. Germline V gene sequence: CDR1 MDHEN, CDR2 SYDVKM. This CDR3 region has 14 residues. The CDR3 sequence is CASSPADRVHEQYF. In DNA, the CDR3 is TGTGCCAGCAGTCCTGCGGACAGGGTACACGAGCAGTACTTC.

V and J are TRBV3-1 (or the pseudogene TRBV3-2) and TRBJ2-7; no reliable D call. CDR3 length: 16 amino acids. The V end lost 2 bases, the J end lost 2 bases, and 16 bases lay between the germline ends. The V gene's germline CDR1 is LGHDT and CDR2 YNNKEL (reference sequence). The CDR3 reads CASSQIIQLGPYEQYF. The CDR3 nucleotides are TGTGCCAGCAGCCAAATTATCCAGCTCGGACCCTACGAGCAGTACTTC.

This chain links TRBV6-5 with TRBJ1-6; 8 nucleotides align to TRBD1. Germline CDR1 is MNHEY and CDR2 is SVGAGI. After removal of 4 bases from V and 9 bases from J, the junction contained 8 bases not matched to a gene. The CDR3 has 15 residues. The CDR3 sequence: CASSSPGQVPSPLHF. CDR3 nucleotide sequence: TGTGCCAGCAGTTCTCCGGGACAGGTACCTTCACCCCTCCACTTT.

This rearrangement joins TRBV7-3 to TRBJ2-2; D is undetermined. The CDR3 has 13 amino acids. Germline V gene data show CDR1 as SGHTA and CDR2 as FQGTGA. Trimming pared 4 bases from V and 2 bases from J, leaving 5 bases between. The CDR3: CASSSYNTGELFF. The CDR3, as DNA: TGTGCCAGCAGCTCATATAACACCGGGGAGCTGTTTTTT.

The gene calls are TRBV3-1 (or the pseudogene TRBV3-2) and TRBJ1-1, with D possibly being TRBD1 (5 bases). The V gene's germline CDR1 is LGHDT and CDR2 YNNKEL (reference sequence). Trimming left V 5 bases short and J 0 bases short, with 7 bases between. The CDR3 is 13 residues long. CDR3 DNA sequence: TGTGCCAGCAGCAAACAGGTGAACACTGAAGCTTTCTTT. Translation: CASSKQVNTEAFF.

The CDR3 DNA reads as TGTGCCAGCAGCCAAGATGCAGGGACGTCCTCCTACGAGCAGTACTTC. Amino acid sequence: CASSQDAGTSSYEQYF. The chain employs TRBV4-2 and TRBJ2-7; the D call may be TRBD1 or TRBD2 (5 bases each). V was shortened by 0 bases and J by 0 bases, with 12 bases between the two germline ends. The CDR3 loop spans 16 amino acids. CDR1 is LGHNA and CDR2 is YNFKEQ in the germline V gene.

The V call is TRBV19, the J call TRBJ1-2; the D gene is possibly TRBD1 (5 bases). Per germline, CDR1 LNHDA and CDR2 SQIVND (reference sequence). Trimming took 9 bases from V and 2 from J, leaving 19 bases between them. The CDR3 is made up of 15 amino acids. The CDR3 here is CASKSLTDANYGYTF. The CDR3 bases are TGTGCCAGCAAAAGCCTGACAGACGCAAACTATGGCTACACCTTC.

The rearrangement joins TRBV6-5 to TRBJ2-7; D not certain. The CDR3 contains 13 residues. Trimming removed 7 bases at V and 3 bases at J, with 13 bases between. Germline CDR1 reads MNHEY; CDR2 reads SVGAGI. The DNA for the CDR3 is TGTGCCAGCAAGGTGGGATTCTTCTACGAGCAGTACTTC. This encodes CASKVGFFYEQYF.

V gene TRBV9 combines with J gene TRBJ2-7; the D gene is possibly TRBD1 (5 bases). V lost 4 bases, J lost 1 base, and 9 bases lay in between. The CDR3 consists of 13 residues. CDR1 and CDR2 from the germline V gene are SGDLS and YYNGEE. CDR3: CASSLGASYEQYF. CDR3 sequence (DNA): TGTGCCAGCAGCCTAGGGGCTTCCTACGAGCAGTACTTC.